The source of this T cell receptor (beta chain) is a study of CD8 T cells in ankylosing spondylitis. Findings and caveats of the study: Within matched ankylosing spondylitis synovial fluid, disease-linked clones were reportedly significantly enriched.

In its sample, this clonotype was seen many times. The antigen is not known. It was by quantitative 5'-RACE with molecular barcodes that TCR beta libraries were made. A single record per CDR3 protein comes from TCRdb applying MiXCR to the 5' RACE reads. Seen here are around 42,000 distinct CDR3 sequences, around 2.9% observed once, and the top ten hold 4.6%. Germline values: CDR1 SGDLS, CDR2 YYNGEE. The CDR3 is 15 amino acids. Trimming pared 1 base from V and 9 bases from J, leaving 18 bases between. The sequence derives from a male donor with ankylosing spondylitis or in good health (not recorded which). The specimen sequenced was blood, either unsorted or a sorted T cell fraction (not recorded which). The genes are TRBV9 and TRBJ2-3; no reliable D call. As DNA, the CDR3 is TGTGCCAGCAGCGTACCAGGCGGATGGTCGGCCACGCAGTATTTT. Translating gives CASSVPGGWSATQYF.